These 24 T cell receptor beta chains were sequenced from one sample in a study of Ad26.COV2.S vaccination and SARS-CoV-2 variants (dated by TCRdb to the early 2020s). The receptor library was made with the immunoSEQ multiplex PCR assay. Not all clones reach the TCRdb copy of this immuneACCESS table, which keeps in-frame sequences only. Checked studies attribute under half of the gap to unresolved V genes and leave the rest unexplained. Present in this sample are around 400,000 clones, around nine tenths of which were seen just once. Under 2% of the sample lies in the top ten. In the paper's terms, the treatment or condition label means: 19 received Ad26.COV2.S at low or high dose, single or two shots; 5 received placebo; per-sample allocation not given. For vaccine and placebo recipients, repertoires were sequenced using samples collected on day 63 after the first injection. Sequenced here: peripheral blood, sampled in a trial of Ad26.COV2.S vaccine versus placebo. These receptors were taken from a person aged 18 to 59 who received the Ad26.COV2.S COVID-19 vaccine or a placebo.

This clone was seen only a few times. The chain couples TRBV28 to TRBJ1-5; no definite D call. The CDR3 is 14 amino acids. Germline V gene lookup returns CDR1 MDHEN and CDR2 SYDVKM. Trimming removed 3 bases at V and 5 bases at J, with 11 bases between. CDR3 nucleotide sequence: TGTGCCAGCAGTTTGGCGGGAGTACATCAGCCCCAGCATTTT. It yields the protein CASSLAGVHQPQHF.

This chain connects TRBV24-1 to TRBJ1-5, with a tentative D call TRBD1 (5 bases). V lost 4 bases to trimming and J lost 3 bases, with 12 bases between them. This CDR3 is 15 amino acids long. Germline V gene data show CDR1 as KGHDR and CDR2 as SFDVKD. The CDR3 region has the DNA TGTGCCACCAGTGACCCCGGACACTACAATCAGCCCCAGCATTTT. Residues: CATSDPGHYNQPQHF.

The V gene is TRBV9, the J gene TRBJ2-1; D unresolved. This CDR3 spans 15 amino acids. The germline gives CDR1 SGDLS, CDR2 YYNGEE. Between the trimmed V and J ends, which lost 0 bases and 2 bases, there was a span of 9 bases. CDR3 protein: CASSVEGGTYNEQFF. The CDR3 region has the DNA TGTGCCAGCAGCGTAGAAGGTGGGACCTACAATGAGCAGTTCTTC.

This clone was found a few times. The V call is TRBV7-4, the J call TRBJ2-7, with D possibly matching TRBD1 (5 bases). This CDR3 is built from 16 residues. V lost 3 bases to trimming and J lost 1 base, with 16 bases between them. Germline loops: CDR1 SGHVT, CDR2 SQSDAQ. CDR3 in amino acids: CASSLFRPRGSYEQYF. The DNA for the CDR3 is TGTGCCAGCAGCTTGTTTCGGCCAAGGGGATCCTACGAGCAGTACTTC.

The CDR3 region is CASSQDKGSGRRRETQYF. The CDR3 nucleotides are TGTGCCAGCAGCCAAGATAAAGGTAGCGGGAGGAGGAGAGAGACCCAGTACTTC. V is TRBV4-2 and J is TRBJ2-5; 10 nucleotides align to TRBD2. Germline CDR1 LGHNA, CDR2 YNFKEQ. The CDR3 loop spans 18 amino acids. The ends lost 0 bases at V and 4 bases at J; junction bases unmatched: 11.

A remark on this clone: Additional DNA sequences in this sample encode the identical CDR3. V usage is TRBV12-3 or TRBV12-4 and J usage is TRBJ1-1; no reliable D call. The CDR3 sequence is 12 residues long. Trimming cost V 3 bases and J 0 bases, with 2 bases left between them. In DNA form, the CDR3 reads TGTGCCAGCAGTTTGATGAACACTGAAGCTTTCTTT. It codes for CASSLMNTEAFF.

The chain employs TRBV12-5 and TRBJ2-5; 7 nucleotides align to TRBD1. V shed 4 bases and J 2 bases; nucleotides not matched to a gene: 10. CDR1 is LGHNT and CDR2 is FRNRAP in the germline V gene. The CDR3 totals 16 residues. This CDR3 reads CASGYHLQGLQETQYF. In DNA, the CDR3 is TGTGCTAGTGGTTACCACCTACAGGGGCTTCAAGAGACCCAGTACTTC.

Many counts were recorded for this clone. The chain combines TRBV6-6 with TRBJ1-2, with 9 positions matching TRBD1. Germline V gives CDR1 MNHNY, CDR2 SVGAGI (reference sequence). V trimming: 4 bases; J trimming: 14 bases; junction bases outside the gene matches: 5. CDR3 size: 11 residues. In DNA form, the CDR3 reads TGTGCCAGCAGTTCACAGGGGGCGCGGACCTTC. Translated, it gives CASSSQGARTF.

The chain links TRBV21-1 to TRBJ2-5; the DNA was not used to check the table's D call, TRBD1. TRBV21-1 is designated a pseudogene. This CDR3 has 14 residues. In DNA form, the CDR3 reads TGTGCCAGCAGCAAAGATGGCAATGTTGAGACCCAGTACTTC. Amino acids: CASSKDGNVETQYF.

The CDR3 DNA reads as TGCGCCAGCAGCTTGGGCCGGGTCAGGGCACAAGCCAAAAACATTCAGTACTTC. This codes for CASSLGRVRAQAKNIQYF. The chain employs TRBV5-1 and TRBJ2-4; D is possibly TRBD1 (5 bases). V lost 0 bases to trimming and J lost 0 bases, with 16 bases between them. The V gene's germline CDR1 is SGHRS and CDR2 YFSETQ. This CDR3 contains 18 residues.

The rearrangement joins TRBV5-1 to TRBJ2-5, with no clear D. Germline V gives CDR1 SGHRS, CDR2 YFSETQ. The CDR3 has 12 residues. The ends were cut back, 4 bases at V and 6 bases at J, with 10 bases in the middle. The CDR3 sequence: CASSLNSQTQYF. CDR3 in DNA: TGCGCCAGCAGCCTCAACTCGCAGACCCAGTACTTC.

The V gene is TRBV18, the J gene TRBJ2-5, with D perhaps TRBD1 or TRBD2 (5 bases each). CDR1 KGHSH and CDR2 LQKENI come from the germline V gene. The V and J ends lost 0 bases and 4 bases respectively, with 9 bases between them. CDR3 length: 14 amino acids. The CDR3 nucleotides are TGTGCCAGCTCACCACCGGGGGTTGGAGAGACCCAGTACTTC. It codes for CASSPPGVGETQYF.

The genes are TRBV30 and TRBJ1-1, with D perhaps TRBD1 (6 bases). The CDR3 runs 16 residues. With 0 bases removed from V and 3 bases from J, the gap between germline ends came to 17 bases. Looked up from germline, CDR1 is GTSNPN and CDR2 is SVGIG (reference sequence). CDR3 loop: CAWSVISDNRDTEAFF. As DNA, the CDR3 is TGTGCCTGGAGTGTAATCTCCGACAACAGGGACACTGAAGCTTTCTTT.

The chain recombines TRBV2 with TRBJ2-7, with D unclear. In germline, CDR1 is SNHLY, CDR2 FYNNEI. Trimming removed 6 bases at V and 2 bases at J, with 14 bases between. The CDR3 is 14 amino acids. For the CDR3, the DNA is TGTGCCAGCAGGATAAACGGTGTTACCTACGAGCAGTACTTC. Protein: CASRINGVTYEQYF.

V gene TRBV30 combines with J gene TRBJ2-7; D gene unclear. Looked up from germline, CDR1 is GTSNPN and CDR2 is SVGIG (reference sequence). The length of the CDR3 is 11 residues. Trimming took off 2 bases at V and 3 bases at J, with 5 bases between the two ends. The DNA of the CDR3 is TGTGCCTGGAGTAATCTCTACGAGCAGTACTTC. Its protein product is CAWSNLYEQYF.

The chain joins TRBV29-1 to TRBJ2-5; D is ambiguous. V was shortened by 6 bases and J by 5 bases, with 10 bases between the two germline ends. CDR1 is SQVTM and CDR2 is ANQGSEA in the germline V gene. The CDR3 is 11 amino acids. In DNA form, the CDR3 reads TGCAGCGTCTCAGGCTGGGAGACCCAGTACTTC. Its translation: CSVSGWETQYF.

V and J are TRBV2 and TRBJ2-7, with TRBD1 matching 12 bases. Germline V CDR1 and CDR2: SNHLY, FYNNEI. CDR3 size: 13 residues. Germline trimming cut 5 bases from V and 7 bases from J; bases unmatched to any gene: 3. CDR3 sequence reads: CASSPGQGAEQYF. The CDR3 DNA sequence: TGTGCCAGCAGTCCGGGACAGGGGGCAGAGCAGTACTTC. The full variable domain, with the rest looked up from reference TRBV2 and TRBJ2-7, is EPEVTQTPSHQVTQMGQEVILRCVPISNHLYFYWYRQILGQKVEFLVSFYNNEISEKSEIFDDQFSVERPDGSNFTLKIRSTKLEDSAMYFCASSPGQGAEQYFGPGTRLTVT.

This rearrangement joins TRBV14 to TRBJ2-5; D may be TRBD2 (5 bases). Germline V gene sequence: CDR1 SGHDN, CDR2 FVKESK. With 4 bases removed from V and 1 base from J, the gap between germline ends came to 13 bases. CDR3 length equals 15 residues. CDR3 coding DNA: TGTGCCAGCAGCCCACGGCAAGGAGGCCAAGAGACCCAGTACTTC. Encoded protein: CASSPRQGGQETQYF.

This chain links TRBV5-4 with TRBJ2-1, with D unclear. Per germline, CDR1 SGHNT and CDR2 YYREEE (reference sequence). The CDR3 runs to 14 residues. Between the trimmed V and J ends, which lost 3 bases and 6 bases, there was a span of 13 bases. CDR3 sequence: CASSSPGVGNEQFF. The CDR3 region has the DNA TGTGCCAGCAGCTCTCCGGGTGTAGGCAATGAGCAGTTCTTC.

The J gene is TRBJ2-1, the V gene TRBV7-9; TRBD2 aligns across 7 bases. Germline V lookup: CDR1 SEHNR, CDR2 FQNEAQ (reference sequence). The ends lost 5 bases at V and 7 bases at J; junction bases unmatched: 5. CDR3 length: 13 residues. CDR3: CASSPGTTNEQFF. CDR3 DNA: TGTGCCAGCAGCCCCGGGACTACGAATGAGCAGTTCTTC.

The chain is built from TRBV6-5 and TRBJ1-1, with 8 nucleotides matching TRBD1. With 6 bases clipped from V and 0 bases from J, the junction kept 6 bases outside the gene matches. This CDR3 is 15 amino acids long. Germline loops: CDR1 MNHEY, CDR2 SVGAGI. CDR3: CASRDSGGMNTEAFF. CDR3 nucleotide sequence: TGTGCCAGCAGGGACTCAGGGGGCATGAACACTGAAGCTTTCTTT.

On this clone itself: Its ends do not fully match the called genes, so a read error is possible. The chain links TRBV7-7 to TRBJ1-3, with D maybe TRBD1 (5 bases). The CDR3 sequence is 13 residues long. Germline CDR1 reads SSHAT; CDR2 reads FNYEAQ (reference sequence). The chain's CDR3 is CGTADEEGNTIYF. The DNA of the CDR3 is TGCGGGACGGCCGACGAGGAAGGAAACACCATATATTTT.

The V and J genes are TRBV28 and TRBJ2-7; TRBD1 agrees at 8 bases. V was pared by 3 bases and J by 4 bases, with 5 bases of the junction left unmatched. The germline gives CDR1 MDHEN, CDR2 SYDVKM. The CDR3 is 14 residues long. CDR3 loop: CASSLWTGRYEQYF. CDR3 nucleotide sequence: TGTGCCAGCAGTTTGTGGACAGGGAGGTACGAGCAGTACTTC.

The chain links TRBV7-9 to TRBJ1-3, with D possibly matching TRBD1 (5 bases). Germline values: CDR1 SEHNR, CDR2 FQNEAQ (reference sequence). Trimming removed 5 bases from V and 3 bases from J, with 14 bases in between. The CDR3 has 15 residues. CDR3 protein: CASSGTQGGGNTIYF. CDR3 DNA sequence: TGTGCCAGCAGCGGGACCCAGGGCGGTGGAAACACCATATATTTT.